The 27 T cell receptor beta chains below come from one sample, sequenced in a study of immune characterization of retroperitoneal liposarcoma. TCRdb reprocessed the PCR reads with MiXCR, giving one entry per CDR3 protein. The sample carries approximately 10,000 distinct CDR3 sequences, approximately 26% recorded once. The sequencing input was tumor tissue. These receptors were taken from a female donor with retroperitoneal liposarcoma.

This sequence joins TRBV6-1 and TRBJ2-3, with D uncertain. In germline, CDR1 is MNHNS, CDR2 SASEGT. This CDR3 comprises 12 residues. Trimming removed 3 bases from V and 6 bases from J, with 7 bases in between. CDR3 sequence (DNA): TGTGCCAGCAGTGAGGCTCTTGATACGCAGTATTTT. As protein: CASSEALDTQYF.

On this clonotype itself: This may be a read error: a much more frequent sequence differs by one nucleotide. V and J are TRBV11-3 and TRBJ2-1; D gene uncertain. With the DNA end fitting TRBJ2-7 better, the J assignment may be wrong. Per germline, CDR1 SGHNT and CDR2 YENEEA. The CDR3 loop spans 13 amino acids. The CDR3 spells CANSSKSSYEQYF. In DNA, the CDR3 is TGTGCCAACAGCTCAAAGTCCTCCTACGAGCAGTACTTC.

The V gene is TRBV24-1, the J gene TRBJ2-1; D gene ambiguous. CDR3 length: 16 amino acids. Germline CDR1 is KGHDR and CDR2 is SFDVKD. V shed 4 bases and J shed 10 bases, with 22 bases lying between them. CDR3 protein: CATSEPQRRVTYEQFF. CDR3 DNA sequence: TGTGCCACCAGTGAGCCCCAGCGTAGAGTAACCTACGAGCAGTTCTTC.

By sample share, this clonotype is medium-sized (0.01 to 0.1%). The chain couples TRBV7-2 to TRBJ2-3, with no clear D. Trimming cost V 0 bases and J 9 bases, with 7 bases left between them. Per germline, CDR1 SGHTA and CDR2 FQGNSA. The CDR3 covers 12 residues. CDR3 coding DNA: TGTGCCAGCAGCTTAGCAGGAGTAACGCAGTATTTT. Translation: CASSLAGVTQYF. The full variable domain, its missing parts supplied by reference TRBV7-2 and TRBJ2-3, is GAGVSQSPSNKVTEKGKDVELRCDPISGHTALYWYRQSLGQGLEFLIYFQGNSAPDKSGLPSDRFSAERTGGSVSTLTIQRTQQEDSAVYLCASSLAGVTQYFGPGTRLTVL.

The rearrangement joins TRBV7-6 to TRBJ2-1; 12 bases are a match to TRBD1. Germline CDR1 is SGHVS and CDR2 is FNYEAQ. The junction had 9 bases not matched to a gene; V was cut back by 3 bases and J by 9 bases. The CDR3 is 16 residues long. The CDR3 sequence is CASSLEPGQGAFEQFF. DNA for the CDR3: TGTGCCAGCAGCTTGGAACCGGGACAGGGGGCTTTTGAGCAGTTCTTC.

The sample holds many counts of this clonotype. The rearrangement uses TRBV7-2 and TRBJ2-5; weak D call: TRBD2 (6 bases). The germline CDR1 and CDR2 sequences are SGHTA and FQGNSA. V dropped 1 base and J dropped 1 base, with 13 bases sitting between them. The length of the CDR3 is 16 residues. The CDR3 DNA is TGTGCCAGCAGCTTAGGTTCCGCGGGGTCCCAAGAGACCCAGTACTTC. The encoded protein is CASSLGSAGSQETQYF.

A word on this clonotype: Without the conserved terminal phenylalanine or tryptophan, this CDR3 likely stems from a read error. The DNA is omitted, as the CDR3 cannot be located on it reliably, and the CDR3 follows TCRdb's listing. V usage is TRBV6-1 and J usage is TRBJ2-6; no check of the table's D call, TRBD1, against the DNA was made. Per the germline V gene, CDR1 is MNHNS and CDR2 is SASEGT. Termini included, the CDR3 measures 15 amino acids. The CDR3 spells CATDRTGKETQYFGP.

By share, this clonotype counts as medium-sized. The chain is built from TRBV6-5 and TRBJ2-7, with D possibly being TRBD1 (5 bases). Germline CDR1 is MNHEY and CDR2 is SVGAGI. V dropped 2 bases and J dropped 2 bases, with 16 bases sitting between them. The CDR3 contains 16 residues. The CDR3 bases are TGTGCCAGCAGTTACAGGCCAGGGCCAAACCCCTACGAGCAGTACTTC. Translating it yields CASSYRPGPNPYEQYF.

The V and J genes are TRBV12-5 and TRBJ2-3, with 7 bases fitting TRBD2. This CDR3 has 19 residues. After removal of 4 bases from V and 0 bases from J, the junction contained 16 bases not matched to a gene. CDR1 is LGHNT and CDR2 is FRNRAP in the germline V gene. Here the CDR3 reads CASGSRAGVGSKSTDTQYF. The CDR3 DNA sequence: TGTGCTAGTGGTTCCAGGGCGGGAGTTGGGTCAAAAAGCACAGATACGCAGTATTTT.

In this sample, this clonotype turned up many times. The chain employs TRBV6-6 and TRBJ2-1; D gene unclear. Germline V gene lookup returns CDR1 MNHNY and CDR2 SVGAGI (reference sequence). The CDR3 extends over 12 amino acids. V shed 2 bases and J shed 8 bases, with 7 bases lying between them. The CDR3 sequence is CASSYEGDEQFF. CDR3 DNA: TGTGCCAGCAGTTACGAAGGAGATGAGCAGTTCTTC.

This clonotype was observed many times. The rearrangement joins TRBV11-2 to TRBJ2-1; a possible D gene is TRBD2 (6 bases). CDR3 size: 14 residues. Between the trimmed V and J ends, which lost 3 bases and 2 bases, there was a span of 8 bases. Looked up from germline, CDR1 is SGHAT and CDR2 is FQNNGV. CDR3 DNA sequence: TGTGCCAGCAGCTTCGGGGAGGCCTACAATGAGCAGTTCTTC. Amino acid sequence: CASSFGEAYNEQFF.

A few counts support this clonotype. J is TRBJ2-1 and V is TRBV27; D gene unclear. Trimming pared 6 bases from V and 7 bases from J, leaving 10 bases between. Germline V gene sequence: CDR1 MNHEY, CDR2 SMNVEV (reference sequence). CDR3 size: 12 residues. CDR3 sequence: CASRTVVNEQFF. The CDR3 DNA reads as TGTGCCAGCAGGACGGTGGTTAATGAGCAGTTCTTC.

This clonotype has ten or more counts. The genes are TRBV7-2 and TRBJ2-7; D is perhaps TRBD1 or TRBD2 (5 bases each). CDR3 size: 15 residues. The germline V and J ends were trimmed by 5 bases and 0 bases, with 14 bases remaining between them. The germline V gene has CDR1 SGHTA and CDR2 FQGNSA. The CDR3 DNA follows: TGTGCCAGCAGCCCTGGGGCAGGGAGCTCCTACGAGCAGTACTTC. Translation: CASSPGAGSSYEQYF.

This chain joins TRBV6-6 and TRBJ2-1; 8 positions match TRBD2. Per germline, CDR1 MNHNY and CDR2 SVGAGI (reference sequence). The CDR3 is 14 residues long. J was trimmed by 9 bases and V by 0 bases; bases with no gene match: 4. CDR3 DNA: TGTGCCAGCAGTTACTCGGGGACTAGTGGTGAGCAGTTCTTC. Its protein is CASSYSGTSGEQFF.

This clonotype has more than one count but fewer than ten. The V and J genes are TRBV20-1 and TRBJ2-3, with 13 bases fitting TRBD2. The V gene end was trimmed by 0 bases and the J gene end by 0 bases; junction bases not matched to a gene: 6. The germline gives CDR1 DFQATT, CDR2 SNEGSKA (reference sequence). The CDR3 consists of 18 residues. CDR3 sequence reads: CSARDIGTSGISTDTQYF. The CDR3 region has the DNA TGCAGTGCTAGAGATATTGGGACTAGCGGGATAAGCACAGATACGCAGTATTTT.

This clonotype was counted a few times. This sequence joins TRBV11-2 and TRBJ2-1; D might be TRBD2 (5 bases). V lost 6 bases, J lost 0 bases, and 15 bases lay in between. This CDR3 spans 16 amino acids. Germline V lookup: CDR1 SGHAT, CDR2 FQNNGV. Here the CDR3 DNA reads TGTGCCAGCAGTCGCCGTAGCGCCTCCTCCTACAATGAGCAGTTCTTC. Translated: CASSRRSASSYNEQFF.

This clonotype has at least ten counts. The chain has TRBV7-9 and TRBJ2-2, with TRBD1 matching 8 bases. Germline CDR1 reads SEHNR; CDR2 reads FQNEAQ (reference sequence). This CDR3 comprises 14 residues. V gave up 1 base and J gave up 5 bases; unmatched junction bases: 0. CDR3 sequence reads: CASSLGQGTGELFF. CDR3 in DNA: TGTGCCAGCAGCTTAGGACAGGGGACCGGGGAGCTGTTTTTT.

The chain employs TRBV7-9 and TRBJ2-1; 8 bases align to TRBD1. The J call is in doubt because the DNA end fits TRBJ2-7 better. This CDR3 has 15 residues. Germline V lookup: CDR1 SEHNR, CDR2 FQNEAQ (reference sequence). The CDR3 coding sequence is TGTGCCAGCAGCTTAGCAGGACAGGGCAACAATGAGCAGTACTTC. This encodes CASSLAGQGNNEQYF.

This clonotype was observed many times. The genes are TRBV11-1 and TRBJ2-4, with unresolved D. The last part of the DNA fits TRBJ2-7 better; the J call may be wrong. The CDR3 totals 14 residues. Germline V CDR1 and CDR2: SGHAT, FQDESV (reference sequence). CDR3 region: CASSLVIGHYEQYF. DNA for the CDR3: TGTGCCAGCAGCTTGGTGATAGGGCATTACGAGCAGTACTTC.

The J gene is TRBJ2-5, the V gene TRBV3-1; 7 nucleotides agree with TRBD2. The V gene's germline CDR1 is LGHDT and CDR2 YNNKEL (reference sequence). V dropped 4 bases and J dropped 11; count of bases not matched to a gene: 13. This CDR3 comprises 14 residues. Written as DNA, the CDR3 is TGTGCCAGCAGCCTACTAGCGCGTGGTCCTGAGCAGTACTTC. Protein: CASSLLARGPEQYF.

The sample holds a few counts of this clonotype. CDR3 in DNA: TGTGCCAGCAGCCAGGGGAGGGGTAGGCCCCAGCATTTT. Translation: CASSQGRGRPQHF. The chain combines TRBV14 with TRBJ1-5, with a tentative D call TRBD1 (5 bases). The CDR3 is made up of 13 amino acids. Trimming pared 3 bases from V and 9 bases from J, leaving 12 bases between. Germline values: CDR1 SGHDN, CDR2 FVKESK.

This clonotype is labeled medium-sized. This chain joins TRBV12-3 or TRBV12-4 and TRBJ2-5; tentatively, D is TRBD2 (5 bases). CDR3 length: 13 amino acids. V was cut by 7 bases and J by 5 bases, with 14 bases left in between. This chain's CDR3 is CASTLSGLETQYF. CDR3 bases: TGTGCCAGCACCCTGAGCGGATTGGAGACCCAGTACTTC.

For the CDR3, the DNA is TGTGCCAGCAGCTTTGGCTGCAGCTCCTACGAGCAGTACTTC. Its protein product is CASSFGCSSYEQYF. The chain links TRBV7-2 to TRBJ2-1, with D uncertain. The end of the DNA fits TRBJ2-7 better, so the J call may be wrong. The length of the CDR3 is 14 residues. CDR1 is SGHTA and CDR2 is FQGNSA in the germline V gene.

By sample share, this clonotype is medium-sized. The chain recombines TRBV6-1 with TRBJ2-1; D remains unclear. Looked up from germline, CDR1 is MNHNS and CDR2 is SASEGT. The CDR3 contains 12 residues. The V gene lost 6 bases and the J gene lost 13 bases, with 16 bases spanning the gap. The CDR3 nucleotides are TGTGCCAGCAGGCTGAATCAAGAGACCCAGTTCTTC. This translates into CASRLNQETQFF.

The gene calls are TRBV6-1 and TRBJ1-1; weak D call: TRBD1 (6 bases). Trimming pared 3 bases from V and 5 bases from J, leaving 10 bases between. The germline V gene has CDR1 MNHNS and CDR2 SASEGT. The CDR3 spans 13 residues. The CDR3 here is CASSDQGWTEAFF. DNA of the CDR3: TGTGCCAGCAGTGATCAGGGGTGGACTGAAGCTTTCTTT.

Concerning this clonotype itself: A much bigger clone sits one base away, suggesting this may be a read error. The chain couples TRBV10-3 to TRBJ2-3; 8 nucleotides align to TRBD1. The V gene's germline CDR1 is ENHRY and CDR2 SYGVKD. This CDR3 spans 13 amino acids. The junction had 9 bases not matched to a gene; V was cut back by 6 bases and J by 10 bases. DNA for the CDR3: TGTGCCATCAGGAGGACACAGGGGGATGCGCAGTATTTT. Its translation is CAIRRTQGDAQYF.

This clonotype was seen only a few times. The CDR3: CASSYGLDEQYF. CDR3 nucleotides: TGTGCCAGCAGTTACGGGCTAGATGAGCAGTACTTC. This chain joins TRBV6-2 or TRBV6-3 and TRBJ2-4; D is unresolved. The CDR3 contains 12 residues. From germline, CDR1 is MNHEY and CDR2 SVGEGT. The V end was cut by 2 bases, the J end by 13 bases, with 12 bases between.